This T cell receptor beta chain derives from a study of blood T cell repertoires in COVID-19. Germline loops: CDR1 SGHKS, CDR2 YYEKEE (reference sequence). Trimming took 10 bases from V and 4 from J, leaving 19 bases between them. CDR3 size: 14 residues. The authors' processing: Reference gene primer amplification gave estimated nucleated cell counts. Method: immunoSEQ multiplex PCR; TCRdb's copy keeps in-frame clones and lacks some. D and trimming were read from the DNA, whereas the V and J calls and clone size are those reported in that table. The top ten hold 1.5% to 2% of the sample, which has more than 110,000 clones, approximately 80% seen once.

The chain employs TRBV5-5 and TRBJ2-3; TRBD2 is a possible D gene (6 bases). Sequenced sample: PBMCs or T cells enriched from blood (not recorded which). The TCR originated in a woman aged 18-30 years who had been exposed to COVID-19. The CDR3 DNA reads as TGTGCCTCCGGATTGCTAGCGCACTCAGATACGCAGTATTTT. Its translation is CASGLLAHSDTQYF.